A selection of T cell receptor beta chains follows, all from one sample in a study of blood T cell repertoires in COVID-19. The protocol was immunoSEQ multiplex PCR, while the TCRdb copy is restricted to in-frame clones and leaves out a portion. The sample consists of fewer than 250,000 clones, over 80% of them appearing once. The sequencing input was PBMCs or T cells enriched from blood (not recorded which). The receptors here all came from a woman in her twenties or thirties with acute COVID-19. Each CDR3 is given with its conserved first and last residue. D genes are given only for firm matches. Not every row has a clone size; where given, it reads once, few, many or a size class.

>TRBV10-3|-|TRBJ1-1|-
TGTGCCATCAGTGAGGAAACGGGTAGCACTGAAGCTTTCTTT
CAISEETGSTEAFF
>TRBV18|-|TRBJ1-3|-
TGTGCCAGCTCACCACAGGATAGCGGAAACACCATATATTTT
CASSPQDSGNTIYF
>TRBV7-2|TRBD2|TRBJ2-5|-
TGTGCCAGCAGCTCCTTCGGACTAGCGGGAGAGACCCAGTACTTC
CASSSFGLAGETQYF
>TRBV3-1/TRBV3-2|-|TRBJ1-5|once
TGTGCCAGCAGCCAAGGGGGAGGCAATCAGCCCCAGCATTTT
CASSQGGGNQPQHF
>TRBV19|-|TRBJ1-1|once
TGTGCCAGTAGTATAGGTAACAGGGCACCCGAAGCTTTCTTT
CASSIGNRAPEAFF
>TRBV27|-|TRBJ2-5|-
TGTGCCACCTCCAGGGGAATAAATCAAGAGACCCAGTACTTC
CATSRGINQETQYF
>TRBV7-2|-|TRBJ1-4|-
TGTGCCAGCAGCTTAGGCAACAGGGCGGTCGGTGAAAAACTGTTTTTT
CASSLGNRAVGEKLFF
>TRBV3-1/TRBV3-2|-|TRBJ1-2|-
TGTGCCAGCAGCCAAGATGCAGGGATTGAGTGGGACTATGGCTACACCTTC
CASSQDAGIEWDYGYTF
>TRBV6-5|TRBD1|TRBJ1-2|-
TGTGCCAGCAGCACCGGACAGGGGGGACTCTATGGCTACACCTTC
CASSTGQGGLYGYTF
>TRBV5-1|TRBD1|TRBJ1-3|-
TGCGCCAGCAGCCCGGGACAGGGGGGAACCTCTGGAAACACCATATATTTT
CASSPGQGGTSGNTIYF
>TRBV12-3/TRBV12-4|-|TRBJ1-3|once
TGTGCCAGCACCATGGGAAACACCATATATTTT
CASTMGNTIYF